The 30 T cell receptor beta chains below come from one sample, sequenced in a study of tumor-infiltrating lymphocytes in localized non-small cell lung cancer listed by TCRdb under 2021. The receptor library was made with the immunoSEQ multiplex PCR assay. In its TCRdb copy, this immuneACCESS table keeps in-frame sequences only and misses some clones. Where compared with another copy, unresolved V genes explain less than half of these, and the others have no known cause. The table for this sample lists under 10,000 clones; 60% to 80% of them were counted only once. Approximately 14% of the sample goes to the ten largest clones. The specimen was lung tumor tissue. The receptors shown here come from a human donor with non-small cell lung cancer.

CDR3 nucleotides: TGTGCCAGCAGAATCGGGGGGGCGACAGATACGCAGTATTTT. Its protein product is CASRIGGATDTQYF. The rearrangement uses TRBV6-1 and TRBJ2-3; TRBD2 agrees at 8 bases. CDR3 length equals 14 residues. The V and J ends lost 6 bases and 3 bases, in that order; junction bases with no gene match: 5. CDR1 and CDR2 from the germline V gene are MNHNS and SASEGT.

The CDR3 reads CASSVASQEGYGYTF. DNA for the CDR3: TGTGCCAGCAGCGTAGCCTCCCAGGAGGGTTACGGCTACACCTTC. The gene calls are TRBV9 and TRBJ1-2; D is ambiguous. The germline CDR1 and CDR2 sequences are SGDLS and YYNGEE. Deletions cut 0 bases from V and 8 bases from J, with 17 bases between. The CDR3 runs to 15 residues.

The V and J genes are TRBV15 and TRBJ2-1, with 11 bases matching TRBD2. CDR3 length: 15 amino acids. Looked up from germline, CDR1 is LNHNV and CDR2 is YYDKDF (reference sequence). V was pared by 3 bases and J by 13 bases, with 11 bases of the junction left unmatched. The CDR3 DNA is TGTGCCACCAGCAGCGAGGGTAGCGGGAGGGCCTTTCAGTTCTTC. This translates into CATSSEGSGRAFQFF.

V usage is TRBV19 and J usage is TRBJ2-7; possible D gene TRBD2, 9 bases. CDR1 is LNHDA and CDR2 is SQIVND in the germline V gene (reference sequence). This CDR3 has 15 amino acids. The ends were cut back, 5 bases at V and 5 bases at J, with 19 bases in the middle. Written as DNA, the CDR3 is TGTGCCAGTAGTCCAGGGGGCGGGAGGGCCGACGAGCAGTACTTC. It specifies CASSPGGGRADEQYF.

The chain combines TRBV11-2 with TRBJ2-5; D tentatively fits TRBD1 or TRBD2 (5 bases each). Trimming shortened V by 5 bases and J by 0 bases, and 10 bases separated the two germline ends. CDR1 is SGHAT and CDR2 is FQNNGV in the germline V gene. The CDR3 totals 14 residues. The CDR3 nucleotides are TGTGCCAGCAGCCGGGGCGACTACCAAGAGACCCAGTACTTC. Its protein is CASSRGDYQETQYF.

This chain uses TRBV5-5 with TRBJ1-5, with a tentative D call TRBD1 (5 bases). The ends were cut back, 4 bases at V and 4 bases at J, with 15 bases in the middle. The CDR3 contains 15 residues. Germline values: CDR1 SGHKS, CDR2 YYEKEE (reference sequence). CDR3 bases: TGTGCCAGCAGCCACCTCTTGGGGGGAAATCAGCCCCAGCATTTT. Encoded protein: CASSHLLGGNQPQHF.

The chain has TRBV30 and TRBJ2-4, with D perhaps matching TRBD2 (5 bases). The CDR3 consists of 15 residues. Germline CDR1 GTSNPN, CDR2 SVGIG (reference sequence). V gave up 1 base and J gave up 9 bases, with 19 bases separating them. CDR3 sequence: CAWSGTGEMRVIQYF. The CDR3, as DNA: TGTGCCTGGAGTGGTACCGGGGAGATGAGGGTCATTCAGTACTTC. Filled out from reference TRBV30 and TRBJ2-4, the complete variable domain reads SQTIHQWPATLVQPVGSPLSLECTVEGTSNPNLYWYRQAAGRGLQLLFYSVGIGQISSEVPQNLSASRPQDRQFILSSKKLLLSDSGFYLCAWSGTGEMRVIQYFGAGTRLSVL.

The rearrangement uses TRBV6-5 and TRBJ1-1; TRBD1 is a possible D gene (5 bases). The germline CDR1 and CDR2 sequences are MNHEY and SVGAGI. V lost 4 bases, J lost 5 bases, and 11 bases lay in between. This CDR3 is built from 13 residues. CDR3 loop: CASSSPGKTEAFF. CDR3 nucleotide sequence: TGTGCCAGCAGTTCTCCAGGGAAAACTGAAGCTTTCTTT.

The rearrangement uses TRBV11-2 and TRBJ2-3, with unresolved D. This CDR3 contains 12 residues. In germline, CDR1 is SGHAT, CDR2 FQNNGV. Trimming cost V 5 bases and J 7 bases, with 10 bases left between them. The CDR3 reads CASSADRHTQYF. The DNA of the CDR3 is TGTGCCAGCAGCGCCGATAGGCATACGCAGTATTTT.

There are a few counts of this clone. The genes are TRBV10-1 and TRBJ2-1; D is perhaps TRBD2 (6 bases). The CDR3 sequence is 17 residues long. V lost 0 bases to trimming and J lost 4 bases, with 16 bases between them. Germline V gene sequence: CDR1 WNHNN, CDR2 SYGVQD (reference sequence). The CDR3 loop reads CASSESGSRDFYNEQFF. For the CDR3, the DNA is TGCGCCAGCAGTGAGTCAGGGTCCAGGGACTTTTACAATGAGCAGTTCTTC.

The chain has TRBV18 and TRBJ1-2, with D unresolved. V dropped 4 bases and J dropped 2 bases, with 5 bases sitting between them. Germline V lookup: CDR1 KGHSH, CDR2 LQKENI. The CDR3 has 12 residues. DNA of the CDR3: TGTGCCAGCTCACTAGCGAACTATGGCTACACCTTC. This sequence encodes CASSLANYGYTF.

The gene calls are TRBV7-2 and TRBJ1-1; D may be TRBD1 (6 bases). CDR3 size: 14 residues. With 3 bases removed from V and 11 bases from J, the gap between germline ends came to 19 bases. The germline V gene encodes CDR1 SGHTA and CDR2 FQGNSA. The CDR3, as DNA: TGTGCCAGCAGCTTTAGCCATGGGGGCCTGAATGCTTTCTTT. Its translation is CASSFSHGGLNAFF.

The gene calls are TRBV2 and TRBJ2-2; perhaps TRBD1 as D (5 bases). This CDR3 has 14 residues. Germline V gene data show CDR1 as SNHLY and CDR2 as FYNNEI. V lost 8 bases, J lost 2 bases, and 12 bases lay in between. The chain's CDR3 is CASGWQGNTGELFF. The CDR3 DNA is TGTGCCAGCGGTTGGCAGGGAAACACCGGGGAGCTGTTTTTT.

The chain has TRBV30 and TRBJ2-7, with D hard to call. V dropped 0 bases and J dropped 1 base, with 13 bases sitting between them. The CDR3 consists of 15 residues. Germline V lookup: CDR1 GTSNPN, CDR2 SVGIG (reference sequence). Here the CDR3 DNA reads TGTGCCTGGAGTGTAACTGGCGACTGGTCCTACGAGCAGTACTTC. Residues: CAWSVTGDWSYEQYF.

The CDR3 sequence: CASSSGFNQPQHF. In DNA form, the CDR3 reads TGTGCCAGCAGTTCGGGGTTCAATCAGCCCCAGCATTTT. The chain has TRBV27 and TRBJ1-5; unclear D gene. The V end lost 4 bases, the J end lost 3 bases, and 7 bases lay between the germline ends. CDR3 length: 13 amino acids. The germline V gene encodes CDR1 MNHEY and CDR2 SMNVEV (reference sequence).

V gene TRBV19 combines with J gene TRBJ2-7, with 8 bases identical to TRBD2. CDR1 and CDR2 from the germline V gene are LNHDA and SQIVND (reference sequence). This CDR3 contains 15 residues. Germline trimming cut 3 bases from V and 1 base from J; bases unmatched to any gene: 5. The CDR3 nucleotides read TGTGCCAGTAGTATCGGGGGGGCCCTATCCTACGAGCAGTACTTC. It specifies CASSIGGALSYEQYF.

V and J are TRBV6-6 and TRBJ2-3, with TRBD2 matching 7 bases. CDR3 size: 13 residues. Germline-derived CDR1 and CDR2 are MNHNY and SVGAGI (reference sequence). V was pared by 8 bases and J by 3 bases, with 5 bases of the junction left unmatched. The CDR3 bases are TGTGCCAGCGGCGGGGGTTGGACAGATACGCAGTATTTT. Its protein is CASGGGWTDTQYF.

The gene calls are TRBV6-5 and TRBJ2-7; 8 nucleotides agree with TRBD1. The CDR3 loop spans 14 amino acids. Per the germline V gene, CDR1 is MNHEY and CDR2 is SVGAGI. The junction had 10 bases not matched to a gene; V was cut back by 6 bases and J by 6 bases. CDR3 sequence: CASSARGQGPEQYF. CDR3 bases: TGTGCCAGCAGCGCCAGAGGACAGGGTCCCGAGCAGTACTTC.

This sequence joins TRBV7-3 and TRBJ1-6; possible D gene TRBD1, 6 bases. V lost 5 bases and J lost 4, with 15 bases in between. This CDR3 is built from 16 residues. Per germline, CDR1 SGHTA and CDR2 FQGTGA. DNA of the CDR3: TGTGCCAGCAGCCCACAGGGCGGAATGTATAATTCACCCCTCCACTTT. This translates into CASSPQGGMYNSPLHF.

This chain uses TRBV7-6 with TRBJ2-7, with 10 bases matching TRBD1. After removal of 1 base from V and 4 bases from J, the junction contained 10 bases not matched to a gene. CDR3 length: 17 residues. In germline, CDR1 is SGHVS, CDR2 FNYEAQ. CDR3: CASSLEVSGTGAYEQYF. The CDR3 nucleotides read TGTGCCAGCAGCTTAGAAGTCTCCGGGACAGGGGCGTACGAGCAGTACTTC.

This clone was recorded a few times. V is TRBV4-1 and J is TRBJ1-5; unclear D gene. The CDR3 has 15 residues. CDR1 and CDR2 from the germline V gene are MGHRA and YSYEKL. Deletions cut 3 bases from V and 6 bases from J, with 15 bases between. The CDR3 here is CASSHGGWLGQPQHF. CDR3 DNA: TGCGCCAGCAGCCACGGTGGTTGGTTAGGTCAGCCCCAGCATTTT.

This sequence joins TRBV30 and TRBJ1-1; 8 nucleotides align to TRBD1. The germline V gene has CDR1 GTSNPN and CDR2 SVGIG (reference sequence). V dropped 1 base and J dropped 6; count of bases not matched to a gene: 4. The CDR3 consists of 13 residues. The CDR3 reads CAWSGQGISEAFF. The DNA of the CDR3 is TGTGCCTGGAGTGGACAGGGGATTTCTGAAGCTTTCTTT.

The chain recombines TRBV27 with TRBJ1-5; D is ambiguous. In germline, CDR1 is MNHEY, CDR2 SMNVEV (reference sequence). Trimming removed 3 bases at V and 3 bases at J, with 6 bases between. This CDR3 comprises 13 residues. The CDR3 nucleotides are TGTGCCAGCAGTTTGGGTTTCAATCAGCCCCAGCATTTT. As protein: CASSLGFNQPQHF.

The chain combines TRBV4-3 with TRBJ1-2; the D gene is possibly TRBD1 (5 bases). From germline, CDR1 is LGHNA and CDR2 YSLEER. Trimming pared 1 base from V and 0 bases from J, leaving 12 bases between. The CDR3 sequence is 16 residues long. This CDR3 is CASSQGVGGANYGYTF. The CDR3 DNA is TGCGCCAGCAGCCAAGGGGTTGGGGGGGCTAACTATGGCTACACCTTC.

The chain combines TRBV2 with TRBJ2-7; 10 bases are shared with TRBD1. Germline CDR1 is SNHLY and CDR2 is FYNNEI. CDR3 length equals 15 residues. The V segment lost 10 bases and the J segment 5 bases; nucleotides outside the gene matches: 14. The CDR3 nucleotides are TGTGCCACCACGAGGACCGGGACAGGGGTACACGAGCAGTACTTC. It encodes CATTRTGTGVHEQYF.

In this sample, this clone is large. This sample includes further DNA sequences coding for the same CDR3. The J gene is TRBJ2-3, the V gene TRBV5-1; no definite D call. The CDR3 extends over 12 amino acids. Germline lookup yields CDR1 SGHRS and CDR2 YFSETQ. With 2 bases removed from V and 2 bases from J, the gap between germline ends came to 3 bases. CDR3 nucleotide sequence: TGCGCCAGCAGCTTAGACACAGATACGCAGTATTTT. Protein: CASSLDTDTQYF.

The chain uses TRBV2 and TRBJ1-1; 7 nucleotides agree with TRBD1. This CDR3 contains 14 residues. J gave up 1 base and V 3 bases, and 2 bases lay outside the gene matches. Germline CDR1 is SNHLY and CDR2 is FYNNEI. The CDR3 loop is CASSETGPNTEAFF. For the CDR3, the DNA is TGTGCCAGCAGTGAGACAGGGCCGAACACTGAAGCTTTCTTT.

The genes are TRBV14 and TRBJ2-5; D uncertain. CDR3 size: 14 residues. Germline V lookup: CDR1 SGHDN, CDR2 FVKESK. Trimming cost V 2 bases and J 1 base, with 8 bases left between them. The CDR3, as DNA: TGTGCCAGCAGCCAATACCCCCCCCAAGAGACCCAGTACTTC. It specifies CASSQYPPQETQYF.

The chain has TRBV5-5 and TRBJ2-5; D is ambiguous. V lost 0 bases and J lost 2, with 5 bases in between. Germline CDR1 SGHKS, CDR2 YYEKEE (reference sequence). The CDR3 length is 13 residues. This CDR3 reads CASSLVQQETQYF. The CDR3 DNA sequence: TGTGCCAGCAGCTTGGTTCAGCAAGAGACCCAGTACTTC.

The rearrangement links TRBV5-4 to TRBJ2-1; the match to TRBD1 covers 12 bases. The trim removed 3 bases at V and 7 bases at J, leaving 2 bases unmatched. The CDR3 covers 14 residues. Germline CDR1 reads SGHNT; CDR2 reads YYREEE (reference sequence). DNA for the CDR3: TGTGCCAGCAGCTCGGGACAGGGGGCGAATGAGCAGTTCTTC. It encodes CASSSGQGANEQFF. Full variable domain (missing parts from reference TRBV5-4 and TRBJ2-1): ETGVTQSPTHLIKTRGQQVTLRCSSQSGHNTVSWYQQALGQGPQFIFQYYREEENGRGNFPPRFSGLQFPNYSSELNVNALELDDSALYLCASSSGQGANEQFFGPGTRLTVL.